One sample yielded the 2 T cell receptor beta chains listed below, sequenced in a study of cytomegalovirus exposure and HLA in healthy donors. Researchers ran the PCR with 60 Vbeta and 13 Jbeta primers. TCRdb keeps only in-frame clones here, not all; method: immunoSEQ multiplex PCR. The sample includes 110,000 to 150,000 clones, roughly 80% of them seen just once. The sequencing sample was made of PBMCs. These receptors were obtained from a woman in her forties or fifties in good health and CMV-seronegative.

The rearrangement uses TRBV6-5 and TRBJ1-1; tentatively, D is TRBD1 (5 bases). The V end was cut by 5 bases, the J end by 1 base, with 8 bases between. The CDR3 extends over 13 amino acids. Per the germline V gene, CDR1 is MNHEY and CDR2 is SVGAGI. Here the CDR3 reads CASSEGENTEAFF. For the CDR3, the DNA is TGTGCCAGCAGTGAAGGGGAGAACACTGAAGCTTTCTTT.

This chain links TRBV5-6 with TRBJ2-5; TRBD2 matches 12 bases. The V gene's germline CDR1 is SGHDT and CDR2 YYEEEE. With 4 bases clipped from V and 5 bases from J, the junction kept 9 bases outside the gene matches. CDR3 length equals 16 residues. CDR3 residues: CASSPLAGGPGETQYF. DNA of the CDR3: TGTGCCAGCAGCCCTCTAGCGGGGGGGCCGGGGGAGACCCAGTACTTC.